This T cell receptor (beta chain) is from a study of blood T cell repertoires in COVID-19. About the study: Some COVID-19 samples were acute and others convalescent; all came from the United States, Italy and Spain.

Per the authors' pipeline: Amplifying reference gene primers gave estimates of nucleated cell counts. Measured with immunoSEQ multiplex PCR; TCRdb has only the in-frame clones, and not every one. That table gives V, J and clone size, and the DNA gave D and trimming. The sample has about 140,000 clones; 76% are singletons. The CDR3 is 12 residues long. CDR1 and CDR2 from the germline V gene are MNHEY and SVGEGT. V was pared by 0 bases and J by 4 bases, with 3 bases between. J is TRBJ1-2 and V is TRBV6-2 or TRBV6-3, with D unresolved. Sample: peripheral blood. The receptor comes from a woman of 80 years or more with active or convalescent COVID-19. This CDR3 reads CASSYSSYGYTF. As DNA, the CDR3 is TGTGCCAGCAGTTACTCGAGCTATGGCTACACCTTC.